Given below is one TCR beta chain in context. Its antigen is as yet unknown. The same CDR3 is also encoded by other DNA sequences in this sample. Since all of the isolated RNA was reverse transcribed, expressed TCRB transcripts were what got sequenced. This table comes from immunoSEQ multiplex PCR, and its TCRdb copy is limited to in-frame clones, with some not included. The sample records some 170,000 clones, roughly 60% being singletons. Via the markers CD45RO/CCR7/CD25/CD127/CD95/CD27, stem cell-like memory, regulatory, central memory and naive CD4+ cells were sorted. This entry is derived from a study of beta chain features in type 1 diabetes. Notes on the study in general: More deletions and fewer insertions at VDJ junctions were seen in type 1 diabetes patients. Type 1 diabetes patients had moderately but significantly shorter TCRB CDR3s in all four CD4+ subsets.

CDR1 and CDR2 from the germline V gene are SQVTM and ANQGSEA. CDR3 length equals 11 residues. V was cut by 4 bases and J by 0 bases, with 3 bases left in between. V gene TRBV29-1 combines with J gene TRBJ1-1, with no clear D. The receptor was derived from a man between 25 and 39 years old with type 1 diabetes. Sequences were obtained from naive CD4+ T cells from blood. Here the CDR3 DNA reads TGCAGCGTTGTTGTGAACACTGAAGCTTTCTTT. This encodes CSVVVNTEAFF.